This T cell receptor (beta chain) derives from a study of beta chain features in type 1 diabetes. Study results and limitations: Researchers report that Type 1 diabetes patients had moderately but significantly shorter TCRB CDR3s across all four CD4+ subsets.

Investigators reverse transcribed all isolated RNA, so they sequenced expressed TCRB transcripts. The method was immunoSEQ multiplex PCR; TCRdb's version includes in-frame clones alone and lacks a portion of them. Of around 250,000 clones detected, 11% to 15% appear once; the ten largest clones hold roughly 0.019%. This clone has a handful of counts. Its cognate antigen is unknown. There are 15 residues in the CDR3. V gave up 8 bases and J gave up 2 bases, with 18 bases separating them. Germline lookup yields CDR1 MGHRA and CDR2 YSYEKL. The sequence was collected from a man aged 25 to 40 with type 1 diabetes. This chain joins TRBV4-1 and TRBJ1-1, with D perhaps matching TRBD1 (6 bases). The sequenced sample was naive CD4+ T cells from blood. CDR3 nucleotide sequence: TGCGCCAGCTATCCTACAGGGTCTATAAACACTGAAGCTTTCTTT. Its protein is CASYPTGSINTEAFF.